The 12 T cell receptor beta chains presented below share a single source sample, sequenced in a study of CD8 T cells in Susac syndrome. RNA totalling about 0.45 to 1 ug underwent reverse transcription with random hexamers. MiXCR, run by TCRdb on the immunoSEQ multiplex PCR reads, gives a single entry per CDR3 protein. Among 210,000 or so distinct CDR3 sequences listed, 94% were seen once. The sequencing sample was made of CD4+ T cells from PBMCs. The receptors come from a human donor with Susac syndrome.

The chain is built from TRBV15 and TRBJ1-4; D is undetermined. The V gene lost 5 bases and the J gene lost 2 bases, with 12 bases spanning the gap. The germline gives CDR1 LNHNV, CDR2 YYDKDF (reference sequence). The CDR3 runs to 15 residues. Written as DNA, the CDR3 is TGTGCCACCAGCCCTACGGTGGAGACTAATGAAAAACTGTTTTTT. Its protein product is CATSPTVETNEKLFF.

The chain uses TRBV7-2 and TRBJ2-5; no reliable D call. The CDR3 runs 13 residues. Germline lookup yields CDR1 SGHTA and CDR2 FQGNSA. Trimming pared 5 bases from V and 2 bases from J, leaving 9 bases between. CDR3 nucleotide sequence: TGTGCCAGCAGCCTGGACGGTCAAGAGACCCAGTACTTC. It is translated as CASSLDGQETQYF.

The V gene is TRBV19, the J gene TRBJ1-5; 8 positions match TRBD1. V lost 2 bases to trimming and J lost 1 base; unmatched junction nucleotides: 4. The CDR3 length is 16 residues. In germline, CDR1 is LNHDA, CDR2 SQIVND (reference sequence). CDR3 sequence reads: CASSIPGGASNQPQHF. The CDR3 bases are TGTGCCAGTAGTATACCAGGGGGCGCGAGCAATCAGCCCCAGCATTTT. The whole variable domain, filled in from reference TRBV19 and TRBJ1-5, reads DGGITQSPKYLFRKEGQNVTLSCEQNLNHDAMYWYRQDPGQGLRLIYYSQIVNDFQKGDIAEGYSVSREKKESFPLTVTSAQKNPTAFYLCASSIPGGASNQPQHFGDGTRLSIL.

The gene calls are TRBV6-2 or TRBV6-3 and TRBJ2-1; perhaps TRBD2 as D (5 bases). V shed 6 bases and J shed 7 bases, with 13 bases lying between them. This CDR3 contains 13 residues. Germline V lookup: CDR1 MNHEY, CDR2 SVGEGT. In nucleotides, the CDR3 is TGTGCCAGCAGCACCACTAGGCGTAATGAGCAGTTCTTC. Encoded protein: CASSTTRRNEQFF.

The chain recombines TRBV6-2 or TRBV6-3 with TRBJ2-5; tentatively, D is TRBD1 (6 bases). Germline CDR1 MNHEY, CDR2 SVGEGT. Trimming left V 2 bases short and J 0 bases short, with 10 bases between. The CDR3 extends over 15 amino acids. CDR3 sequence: CASSYTGTYQETQYF. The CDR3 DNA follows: TGTGCCAGCAGTTACACAGGGACGTACCAAGAGACCCAGTACTTC.

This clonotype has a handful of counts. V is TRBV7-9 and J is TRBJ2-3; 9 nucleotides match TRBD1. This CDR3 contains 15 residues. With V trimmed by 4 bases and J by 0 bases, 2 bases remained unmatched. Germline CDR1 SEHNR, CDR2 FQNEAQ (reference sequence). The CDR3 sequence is CASSWGTGSTDTQYF. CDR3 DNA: TGTGCCAGCAGCTGGGGGACAGGGAGCACAGATACGCAGTATTTT.

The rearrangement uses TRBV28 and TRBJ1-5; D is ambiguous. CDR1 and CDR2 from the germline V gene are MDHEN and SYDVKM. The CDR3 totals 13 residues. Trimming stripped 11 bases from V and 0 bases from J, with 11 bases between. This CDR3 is CAAEDYSNQPQHF. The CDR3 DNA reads TGTGCCGCAGAGGATTATAGCAATCAGCCCCAGCATTTT.

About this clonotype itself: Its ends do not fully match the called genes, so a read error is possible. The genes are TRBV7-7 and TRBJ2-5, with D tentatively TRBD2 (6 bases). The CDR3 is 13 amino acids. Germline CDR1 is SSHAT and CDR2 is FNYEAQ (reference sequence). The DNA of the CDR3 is TGTGCTAGCAGCTTAATCGGGAGAGAGACCCAGTACTTC. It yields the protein CASSLIGRETQYF.

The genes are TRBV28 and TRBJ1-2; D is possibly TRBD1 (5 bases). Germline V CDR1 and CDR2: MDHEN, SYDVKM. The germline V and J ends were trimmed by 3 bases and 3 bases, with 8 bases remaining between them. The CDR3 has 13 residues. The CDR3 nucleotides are TGTGCCAGCAGTTTTGGAGGGGACTATGGCTACACCTTC. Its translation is CASSFGGDYGYTF.

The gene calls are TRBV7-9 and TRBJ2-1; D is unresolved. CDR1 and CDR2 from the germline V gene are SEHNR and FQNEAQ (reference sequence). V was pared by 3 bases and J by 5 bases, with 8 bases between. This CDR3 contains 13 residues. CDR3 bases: TGTGCCAGCAGCTTGAATACCCACAATGAGCAGTTCTTC. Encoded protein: CASSLNTHNEQFF.

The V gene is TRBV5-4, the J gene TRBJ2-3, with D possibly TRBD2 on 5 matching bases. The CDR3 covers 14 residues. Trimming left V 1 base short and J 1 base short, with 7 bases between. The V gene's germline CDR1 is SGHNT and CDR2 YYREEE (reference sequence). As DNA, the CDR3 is TGTGCCAGCAGCTTGCGGGATCGCACAGATACGCAGTATTTT. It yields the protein CASSLRDRTDTQYF.

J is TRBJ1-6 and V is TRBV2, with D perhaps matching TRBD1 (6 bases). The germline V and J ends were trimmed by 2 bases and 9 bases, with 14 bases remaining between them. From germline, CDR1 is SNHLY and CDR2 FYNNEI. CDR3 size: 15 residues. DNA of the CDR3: TGTGCCAGCAGTGAATCAGGGGCGGTTTTTTCACCCCTCCACTTT. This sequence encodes CASSESGAVFSPLHF.